The entry below gives a single T cell receptor beta chain sequence along with its context. The data were taken from a study of blood T cell repertoires in COVID-19. Study overall: From T cells, B-cell-depleted T cells, or PBMCs came the material, which was cDNA or gDNA.

The study recruited people aged about 18 to 95 years across approximately 25 US areas. Cohorts were based on clinical histories the participants reported. This CDR3 has 17 amino acids. Trimming took 3 bases from V and 4 from J, leaving 20 bases between them. The V gene's germline CDR1 is KGHDR and CDR2 SFDVKD. Authors' analysis steps: Reference gene primer amplification in the assay estimated nucleated cell counts. Sequenced by immunoSEQ multiplex PCR; TCRdb stores in-frame clones only, minus some. The V and J calls and the clone size are those of that table, but D and trimming were determined from the DNA. The sample comprises about 230,000 clones, approximately 89% of which are singletons, and roughly 2.5% rests with the top ten.

The receptor was isolated from a woman between 40 and 55 years old with acute COVID-19. Sequencing was carried out using PBMCs or T cells enriched from blood (not recorded which). The rearrangement uses TRBV24-1 and TRBJ1-1; D ambiguous. The CDR3 nucleotides are TGTGCCACCAGTGATGGGAAACCCCCGGGGTTGGGCACTGAAGCTTTCTTT. Its translation is CATSDGKPPGLGTEAFF.